Shown below are 18 T cell receptor beta chains from a single sample sequenced in a study of human T cells and chemical hapten exposure. Noted time point: patch test 2, 6 weeks after DPC sensitization. Treatment specified: therapeutic diphenylcyclopropenone sensitization with weekly scalp DPC. TCRdb recomputed calls from the RACE reads with MiXCR, one row per CDR3 protein. The table lists approximately 350,000 distinct CDR3 sequences, under 6.5% of them singletons. The sample was whole blood, taken in connection with sensitization to the hapten diphenylcyclopropenone (DPC). All receptors derive from a woman aged 18 to 35 with alopecia areata. Some clones in this sample may be carry-over from other donors' samples.

This clonotype occurred many times. This rearrangement joins TRBV6-6 to TRBJ2-6; a possible D gene is TRBD1 (5 bases). This CDR3 comprises 14 residues. Germline values: CDR1 MNHNY, CDR2 SVGAGI (reference sequence). The V end lost 5 bases, the J end lost 9 bases, and 14 bases lay between the germline ends. CDR3 protein: CASSADSSYNVLTF. CDR3 sequence (DNA): TGTGCCAGCAGTGCCGACAGTAGCTACAACGTCCTGACTTTC.

This clonotype was counted at least ten times. The chain recombines TRBV6-6 with TRBJ1-2, with a weak D call TRBD1 (6 bases). Trimming stripped 5 bases from V and 4 bases from J, with 17 bases between. CDR3 size: 15 residues. CDR1 is MNHNY and CDR2 is SVGAGI in the germline V gene (reference sequence). The CDR3, as DNA: TGTGCCAGCAGTCCCCGACAGGCACCATCCTATGGCTACACCTTC. Its translation is CASSPRQAPSYGYTF.

The sample holds many counts of this clonotype. The rearrangement uses TRBV4-3 and TRBJ1-2; TRBD1 is a possible D gene (6 bases). The V end lost 2 bases, the J end lost 2 bases, and 18 bases lay between the germline ends. Germline CDR1 is LGHNA and CDR2 is YSLEER. The CDR3 totals 17 residues. CDR3 protein: CASSQSNLPDRNYGYTF. The CDR3 region has the DNA TGCGCCAGCAGCCAATCCAATCTACCGGACAGAAACTATGGCTACACCTTC.

This clonotype was found a few times. The rearrangement joins TRBV7-2 to TRBJ1-2; TRBD1 might be the D (5 bases). V was trimmed by 5 bases and J by 4 bases, leaving 14 bases between them. The CDR3 consists of 14 residues. The V gene's germline CDR1 is SGHTA and CDR2 FQGNSA. The CDR3 protein is CASSPEPGFYGYTF. The CDR3 nucleotides are TGTGCCAGCAGCCCCGAGCCAGGGTTCTATGGCTACACCTTC.

The chain uses TRBV14 and TRBJ2-3, with a weak D call TRBD2 (5 bases). In germline, CDR1 is SGHDN, CDR2 FVKESK. This CDR3 comprises 14 residues. Trimming removed 4 bases from V and 2 bases from J, with 10 bases in between. In DNA, the CDR3 is TGTGCCAGCAGCCGGCGGGCCTTCACAGATACGCAGTATTTT. Amino acids: CASSRRAFTDTQYF.

The table lists this clonotype with many counts. A junction end diverges from the germline sequence, so it may reflect a read error. The chain recombines TRBV3-1 with TRBJ1-4; the D gene is possibly TRBD1 (6 bases). The CDR3 has 11 residues. CDR1 and CDR2 from the germline V gene are LGHDT and YNNKEL (reference sequence). CDR3 DNA sequence: TGTGCCAGCAGGCAAGGGGGAGGGCTGTTTTTT. It translates to CASRQGGGLFF.

Many counts were recorded for this clonotype. V and J are TRBV28 and TRBJ1-4; D is unclear. The CDR3 is 15 amino acids. The germline V gene encodes CDR1 MDHEN and CDR2 SYDVKM. V lost 6 bases and J 6 bases, leaving 17 bases between the germline ends. CDR3 nucleotides: TGTGCCAGCAGCCTCCCCGGGCAGGTCGATGAAAAACTGTTTTTT. Protein sequence: CASSLPGQVDEKLFF.

This chain uses TRBV7-2 with TRBJ2-3, with D possibly TRBD1 on 6 matching bases. CDR1 is SGHTA, CDR2 FQGNSA, per germline. Trimming left V 1 base short and J 2 bases short, with 10 bases between. This CDR3 is 15 amino acids long. CDR3 in DNA: TGTGCCAGCAGCTTAGGGGGGACACCCACAGATACGCAGTATTTT. Protein: CASSLGGTPTDTQYF.

This clonotype was seen only a few times. This rearrangement joins TRBV7-2 to TRBJ2-1; D could derive from TRBD1 or TRBD2 (5 bases each). Germline V gene sequence: CDR1 SGHTA, CDR2 FQGNSA. The CDR3 is made up of 12 amino acids. The germline V and J ends were trimmed by 5 bases and 13 bases, with 15 bases remaining between them. The CDR3 loop reads CASSPRDGHQFF. The DNA for the CDR3 is TGTGCCAGCAGCCCCCGGGACGGCCACCAGTTCTTC.

V is TRBV4-2 and J is TRBJ2-5; a weak D match, TRBD1 (6 bases). The CDR3 is made up of 13 amino acids. Germline V CDR1 and CDR2: LGHNA, YNFKEQ. The V gene lost 4 bases and the J gene lost 5 bases, with 11 bases spanning the gap. In nucleotides, the CDR3 is TGTGCCAGCAGCCTCGACAGGACGGAGACCCAGTACTTC. It encodes CASSLDRTETQYF.

The CDR3: CASSLGVQTGELFF. The CDR3 nucleotides are TGCGCCAGCAGCTTGGGTGTTCAGACCGGGGAGCTGTTTTTT. The chain links TRBV5-1 to TRBJ2-2; D remains unclear. The CDR3 runs 14 residues. Deletions cut 0 bases from V and 5 bases from J, with 8 bases between. Germline V gene data show CDR1 as SGHRS and CDR2 as YFSETQ.

This clonotype was seen repeatedly, ten times or more. V and J are TRBV7-9 and TRBJ2-1; possible D gene TRBD1, 6 bases. Germline lookup yields CDR1 SEHNR and CDR2 FQNEAQ (reference sequence). V dropped 4 bases and J dropped 3 bases, with 13 bases sitting between them. CDR3 size: 15 residues. CDR3 in amino acids: CASSYYRDNYNEQFF. CDR3 sequence (DNA): TGTGCCAGCAGCTACTACCGGGACAACTACAATGAGCAGTTCTTC.

This clonotype was observed a few times. This chain connects TRBV7-2 to TRBJ1-2; D gene uncertain. CDR3 size: 18 residues. Deletions cut 1 base from V and 5 bases from J, with 23 bases between. CDR1 and CDR2 from the germline V gene are SGHTA and FQGNSA. The CDR3 DNA is TGTGCCAGCAGCTTAGTTTCCTACAGCCAAATTAACCCTTATGGCTACACCTTC. This encodes CASSLVSYSQINPYGYTF. Full variable domain (rest looked up from reference TRBV7-2 and TRBJ1-2): GAGVSQSPSNKVTEKGKDVELRCDPISGHTALYWYRQSLGQGLEFLIYFQGNSAPDKSGLPSDRFSAERTGGSVSTLTIQRTQQEDSAVYLCASSLVSYSQINPYGYTFGSGTRLTVV.

This clonotype was counted many times. The J gene is TRBJ1-2, the V gene TRBV12-3 or TRBV12-4; D gene ambiguous. V gave up 5 bases and J gave up 0 bases, with 13 bases separating them. The CDR3 totals 15 residues. The CDR3 sequence is CASSRDGGSNYGYTF. CDR3 nucleotide sequence: TGTGCCAGCAGTCGTGACGGAGGCTCTAACTATGGCTACACCTTC.

This clonotype came up many times. The chain employs TRBV6-2 or TRBV6-3 and TRBJ2-3; 9 positions match TRBD2. CDR3 size: 18 residues. Germline V gives CDR1 MNHEY, CDR2 SVGEGT. V dropped 4 bases and J dropped 1; count of bases not matched to a gene: 12. In DNA form, the CDR3 reads TGTGCCAGCAGTTTCCTCCCGACTCGGACTAGCGGCACAGATACGCAGTATTTT. Translating it yields CASSFLPTRTSGTDTQYF.

This clonotype was observed at least ten times. This sequence joins TRBV5-1 and TRBJ2-3, with D unclear. CDR3 size: 15 residues. V was pared by 0 bases and J by 0 bases, with 8 bases between. CDR1 SGHRS and CDR2 YFSETQ come from the germline V gene. CDR3 nucleotides: TGCGCCAGCAGCTTGGATCGGCCTAGCACAGATACGCAGTATTTT. Its protein is CASSLDRPSTDTQYF.

The genes are TRBV9 and TRBJ1-3; the match to TRBD1 covers 9 bases. J was trimmed by 0 bases and V by 1 base; bases with no gene match: 5. This CDR3 spans 17 amino acids. CDR1 and CDR2 from the germline V gene are SGDLS and YYNGEE. CDR3 in amino acids: CASSVRDREASGNTIYF. Written as DNA, the CDR3 is TGTGCCAGCAGCGTACGGGACAGGGAGGCCTCTGGAAACACCATATATTTT.

This clonotype was found a few times. The chain is built from TRBV12-5 and TRBJ2-5; TRBD2 is a possible D gene (6 bases). Trimming left V 6 bases short and J 2 bases short, with 10 bases between. Germline CDR1 reads LGHNT; CDR2 reads FRNRAP. This CDR3 contains 13 residues. Here the CDR3 reads CASGGGTQETQYF. The CDR3, as DNA: TGTGCTAGTGGGGGCGGGACGCAAGAGACCCAGTACTTC. Variable domain in full (rest from reference TRBV12-5 and TRBJ2-5): DARVTQTPRHKVTEMGQEVTMRCQPILGHNTVFWYRQTMMQGLELLAYFRNRAPLDDSGMPKDRFSAEMPDATLATLKIQPSEPRDSAVYFCASGGGTQETQYFGPGTRLLVL.